Following are 26 T cell receptor beta chains from one sample sequenced in a study of cytotoxic CD8 clonotypes in ibrutinib-treated CLL. Method: immunoSEQ multiplex PCR; TCRdb's copy keeps in-frame clones and lacks some. This table holds approximately 15,000 clones, 80% to 85% found once. Sequencing was performed on PBMCs, taken before ibrutinib treatment. The source is a human donor with chronic lymphocytic leukemia.

J is TRBJ2-7 and V is TRBV27, with D perhaps matching TRBD1 (6 bases). With 5 bases removed from V and 3 bases from J, the gap between germline ends came to 17 bases. The CDR3 totals 15 residues. Germline-derived CDR1 and CDR2 are MNHEY and SMNVEV (reference sequence). The CDR3 spells CASSKGTHASYEQYF. CDR3 in DNA: TGTGCCAGCAGTAAAGGGACACATGCTAGCTACGAGCAGTACTTC.

V and J are TRBV29-1 and TRBJ2-3; D is uncertain. Deletions cut 5 bases from V and 4 bases from J, with 16 bases between. This CDR3 is 14 amino acids long. Germline CDR1 is SQVTM and CDR2 is ANQGSEA. The CDR3 protein is CSVSPVARADTQYF. The CDR3 nucleotides are TGCAGCGTTTCCCCAGTAGCTCGCGCAGATACGCAGTATTTT.

The J gene is TRBJ2-7, the V gene TRBV6-5, with 8 bases matching TRBD1. Germline V gene data show CDR1 as MNHEY and CDR2 as SVGAGI. The CDR3 is 14 amino acids. Trimming took 5 bases from V and 1 from J; bases not matched to a gene: 4. CDR3 coding DNA: TGTGCCAGCAGTAGGACAGGGAGGTCCTACGAGCAGTACTTC. It yields the protein CASSRTGRSYEQYF.

The V call is TRBV7-3, the J call TRBJ1-3, with unresolved D. Trimming removed 0 bases from V and 0 bases from J, with 15 bases in between. The CDR3 contains 18 residues. Germline loops: CDR1 SGHTA, CDR2 FQGTGA. CDR3 region: CASSLTLEVPLSGNTIYF. The CDR3 DNA reads TGTGCCAGCAGCTTAACGTTGGAGGTCCCCCTCTCTGGAAACACCATATATTTT. Full variable domain (missing parts from reference TRBV7-3 and TRBJ1-3): GAGVSQTPSNKVTEKGKYVELRCDPISGHTALYWYRQSLGQGPEFLIYFQGTGAADDSGLPNDRFFAVRPEGSVSTLKIQRTERGDSAVYLCASSLTLEVPLSGNTIYFGEGSWLTVV.

The V gene is TRBV19, the J gene TRBJ2-3; 8 bases match TRBD1. Trimming cost V 5 bases and J 2 bases; bases outside gene matches: 6. This CDR3 region has 15 residues. The germline V gene has CDR1 LNHDA and CDR2 SQIVND (reference sequence). The CDR3, as DNA: TGTGCCAGTAGTTTATGGACAGGGTCCACAGATACGCAGTATTTT. The encoded protein is CASSLWTGSTDTQYF.

This sequence joins TRBV9 and TRBJ2-1; 10 bases map to TRBD2. Losses at the gene ends were 0 bases for V and 6 bases for J; bases not matched to a gene: 6. CDR1 SGDLS and CDR2 YYNGEE come from the germline V gene. The CDR3 runs 16 residues. The CDR3 loop reads CASSVDQREGRNEQFF. CDR3 coding DNA: TGTGCCAGCAGCGTAGACCAGCGGGAGGGGCGCAATGAGCAGTTCTTC.

This clone appeared a few times. The gene calls are TRBV7-2 and TRBJ2-7; 7 bases are a match to TRBD2. V lost 4 bases and J lost 0; bases outside the gene matches: 6. This CDR3 spans 15 amino acids. Germline V lookup: CDR1 SGHTA, CDR2 FQGNSA. The DNA of the CDR3 is TGTGCCAGCAGCTCCCCCGGGACTATCTCCTACGAGCAGTACTTC. Its translation is CASSSPGTISYEQYF. Using reference TRBV7-2 and TRBJ2-7 for the parts outside the CDR3, the full variable domain is GAGVSQSPSNKVTEKGKDVELRCDPISGHTALYWYRQSLGQGLEFLIYFQGNSAPDKSGLPSDRFSAERTGGSVSTLTIQRTQQEDSAVYLCASSSPGTISYEQYFGPGTRLTVT.

This clone showed up just a few times. This chain joins TRBV11-1 and TRBJ2-1; maybe TRBD2 (6 bases). The CDR3 runs to 16 residues. The germline V and J ends were trimmed by 2 bases and 1 base, with 12 bases remaining between them. The germline gives CDR1 SGHAT, CDR2 FQDESV (reference sequence). DNA for the CDR3: TGTGCCAGCAGCTTAACCGGGGGTTATTCCTACAATGAGCAGTTCTTC. Amino acid sequence: CASSLTGGYSYNEQFF.

This clone is a singleton in its sample. The genes are TRBV9 and TRBJ2-1; 15 bases are a match to TRBD2. V trimming: 4 bases; J trimming: 4 bases; junction bases outside the gene matches: 6. The germline gives CDR1 SGDLS, CDR2 YYNGEE. The CDR3 sequence is 17 residues long. CDR3 sequence (DNA): TGTGCCAGCAGCCCGGGACTAGCGGGAGGAGGGTACAATGAGCAGTTCTTC. Translating gives CASSPGLAGGGYNEQFF.

The rearrangement uses TRBV29-1 and TRBJ2-7, with D perhaps TRBD1 (5 bases). The germline CDR1 and CDR2 sequences are SQVTM and ANQGSEA. The CDR3 has 11 residues. V shed 4 bases and J shed 4 bases, with 8 bases lying between them. In DNA form, the CDR3 reads TGCAGCGTTGCGACAGAATACGAGCAGTACTTC. It yields the protein CSVATEYEQYF.

J is TRBJ1-3 and V is TRBV7-9; TRBD1 might be the D (6 bases). V shed 4 bases and J shed 4 bases, with 17 bases lying between them. Germline-derived CDR1 and CDR2 are SEHNR and FQNEAQ (reference sequence). CDR3 size: 16 residues. In DNA, the CDR3 is TGTGCCAGCAGCTCGGGTCCTCCGGGACACGGAAACACCATATATTTT. This codes for CASSSGPPGHGNTIYF.

The rearrangement links TRBV7-3 to TRBJ2-5; 8 nucleotides line up with TRBD2. Looked up from germline, CDR1 is SGHTA and CDR2 is FQGTGA. V trimming: 3 bases; J trimming: 5 bases; junction bases outside the gene matches: 8. The CDR3 spans 15 residues. The CDR3 nucleotides read TGTGCCAGCAGCTTCCAAGCGGGAGTGGGGGAGACCCAGTACTTC. Protein: CASSFQAGVGETQYF. Based on the CDR3 plus reference TRBV7-3 and TRBJ2-5, the full variable domain is GAGVSQTPSNKVTEKGKYVELRCDPISGHTALYWYRQSLGQGPEFLIYFQGTGAADDSGLPNDRFFAVRPEGSVSTLKIQRTERGDSAVYLCASSFQAGVGETQYFGPGTRLLVL.

The V gene is TRBV5-3, the J gene TRBJ1-1; weak D call: TRBD1 (5 bases). TRBV5-3 is marked as an open reading frame, function uncertain. CDR3 length: 14 amino acids. Trimming shortened V by 1 base and J by 0 bases, and 7 bases separated the two germline ends. CDR3 nucleotide sequence: TGTGCCAGAAGCTTGAAAGGGGTGAACACTGAAGCTTTCTTT. Protein: CARSLKGVNTEAFF.

This clone was recorded only once. V gene TRBV18 combines with J gene TRBJ2-7; tentatively, D is TRBD1 (7 bases). V gave up 2 bases and J gave up 9 bases, with 11 bases separating them. Germline lookup yields CDR1 KGHSH and CDR2 LQKENI. The CDR3 contains 12 residues. The CDR3 DNA is TGTGCCAGCTCACCAGACAGGGAGGCGCAGTACTTC. It encodes CASSPDREAQYF.

The chain uses TRBV5-6 and TRBJ2-3; TRBD1 matches at 7 bases. Trimming took 2 bases from V and 3 from J; bases not matched to a gene: 6. CDR1 and CDR2 from the germline V gene are SGHDT and YYEEEE. The CDR3 loop spans 15 amino acids. CDR3 DNA sequence: TGTGCCAGCAGCTTCCGGGACAGATCTACAGATACGCAGTATTTT. Protein product: CASSFRDRSTDTQYF.

V gene TRBV9 combines with J gene TRBJ2-1; 9 bases line up with TRBD2. V shed 4 bases, J shed 6 bases, and the junction held 11 bases outside the gene matches. CDR1 and CDR2 (germline): SGDLS, YYNGEE. The CDR3 runs 16 residues. The CDR3 sequence: CASSSRTSAIANEQFF. Here the CDR3 DNA reads TGTGCCAGCAGCTCTCGGACTAGCGCAATTGCCAATGAGCAGTTCTTC.

The rearrangement links TRBV5-6 to TRBJ2-1; 8 bases map to TRBD2. This CDR3 has 15 amino acids. The trim removed 4 bases at V and 12 bases at J, leaving 15 bases unmatched. Germline values: CDR1 SGHDT, CDR2 YYEEEE. The CDR3 region is CASSSSGNRRVWQFF. The CDR3, as DNA: TGTGCCAGCAGCAGTAGCGGGAACCGAAGAGTGTGGCAGTTCTTC.

The chain is built from TRBV18 and TRBJ1-2; 7 nucleotides line up with TRBD1. The CDR3 runs to 16 residues. V lost 3 bases and J lost 4; bases outside the gene matches: 11. The germline V gene encodes CDR1 KGHSH and CDR2 LQKENI. The CDR3 here is CASSPGQVGFGYGYTF. The CDR3 DNA reads as TGTGCCAGCTCACCCGGACAGGTGGGGTTTGGCTATGGCTACACCTTC. Filled out from reference TRBV18 and TRBJ1-2, the complete variable domain reads NAGVMQNPRHLVRRRGQEARLRCSPMKGHSHVYWYRQLPEEGLKFMVYLQKENIIDESGMPKERFSAEFPKEGPSILRIQQVVRGDSAAYFCASSPGQVGFGYGYTFGSGTRLTVV.

The CDR3 bases are TGTGCCAGCAGCTCACAGGGGTATGGCACTGAAGCTTTCTTT. This gives the protein CASSSQGYGTEAFF. The rearrangement uses TRBV7-3 and TRBJ1-1, with 7 bases aligning to TRBD1. Germline CDR1 is SGHTA and CDR2 is FQGTGA. The CDR3 is made up of 14 amino acids. V lost 4 bases, J lost 4 bases, and 6 bases stayed unmatched.

This rearrangement joins TRBV28 to TRBJ2-5, with D perhaps TRBD1 (6 bases). Trimming took 6 bases from V and 5 from J, leaving 19 bases between them. There are 15 residues in the CDR3. Germline V lookup: CDR1 MDHEN, CDR2 SYDVKM. DNA of the CDR3: TGTGCCAGCAGACGAGCCGCGGACAGTGCGGAGACCCAGTACTTC. The encoded protein is CASRRAADSAETQYF.

The J gene is TRBJ2-7, the V gene TRBV28, with TRBD1 matching 7 bases. V shed 6 bases and J 6 bases; nucleotides not matched to a gene: 8. The CDR3 consists of 13 residues. Looked up from germline, CDR1 is MDHEN and CDR2 is SYDVKM. The CDR3 region is CASRKGARAEQYF. CDR3 sequence (DNA): TGTGCCAGCAGGAAGGGGGCTAGGGCCGAGCAGTACTTC. The full variable domain, its missing parts supplied by reference TRBV28 and TRBJ2-7, is DVKVTQSSRYLVKRTGEKVFLECVQDMDHENMFWYRQDPGLGLRLIYFSYDVKMKEKGDIPEGYSVSREKKERFSLILESASTNQTSMYLCASRKGARAEQYFGPGTRLTVT.

The chain is built from TRBV15 and TRBJ1-5; D call uncertain. Per the germline V gene, CDR1 is LNHNV and CDR2 is YYDKDF (reference sequence). The ends were cut back, 5 bases at V and 9 bases at J, with 20 bases in the middle. This CDR3 comprises 15 residues. The CDR3 loop reads CATSFSHWEIRPQHF. CDR3 bases: TGTGCCACCAGCTTTTCTCACTGGGAGATCAGGCCCCAGCATTTT.

V and J are TRBV5-1 and TRBJ2-7; no firm D call. The germline V and J ends were trimmed by 1 base and 0 bases, with 11 bases remaining between them. This CDR3 contains 15 residues. Germline CDR1 is SGHRS and CDR2 is YFSETQ. The CDR3 DNA is TGCGCCAGCAGCTTGAGTTCTGCTAGCTCCTACGAGCAGTACTTC. Translated: CASSLSSASSYEQYF.

This sequence joins TRBV5-4 and TRBJ1-6; D is ambiguous. Germline CDR1 is SGHNT and CDR2 is YYREEE (reference sequence). V lost 4 bases and J lost 0, with 11 bases in between. The CDR3 consists of 16 residues. CDR3 in DNA: TGTGCCAGCAGCGCGGACGGGAGCTCCTATAATTCACCCCTCCACTTT. Translation: CASSADGSSYNSPLHF. Full variable domain (rest looked up from reference TRBV5-4 and TRBJ1-6): ETGVTQSPTHLIKTRGQQVTLRCSSQSGHNTVSWYQQALGQGPQFIFQYYREEENGRGNFPPRFSGLQFPNYSSELNVNALELDDSALYLCASSADGSSYNSPLHFGNGTRLTVT.

The chain recombines TRBV6-6 with TRBJ1-1, with D unresolved. CDR1 and CDR2 from the germline V gene are MNHNY and SVGAGI (reference sequence). The V end was cut by 6 bases, the J end by 5 bases, with 10 bases between. This CDR3 comprises 12 residues. This CDR3 is CASRGVRTEAFF. In nucleotides, the CDR3 is TGTGCCAGCAGGGGTGTTCGGACTGAAGCTTTCTTT.

The V call is TRBV10-3, the J call TRBJ2-3; perhaps TRBD1 as D (5 bases). Looked up from germline, CDR1 is ENHRY and CDR2 is SYGVKD. V was pared by 11 bases and J by 6 bases, with 18 bases between. This CDR3 comprises 13 residues. In DNA, the CDR3 is TGTGCCTCCAACAGGCAATTCGGGGATACGCAGTATTTT. This codes for CASNRQFGDTQYF.